This is a list of T cell receptor beta chains from one sample in a study of cytomegalovirus exposure and HLA in healthy donors. Profiled with immunoSEQ multiplex PCR; TCRdb holds only in-frame clones, not every one. This repertoire includes under 150,000 clones. What was sequenced was PBMCs. The receptors here all came from a middle-aged woman in good health and CMV-seronegative. The CDR3 runs from the conserved cysteine through the conserved F or W. D genes are given only for firm matches.

D: NA; V: TRBV28; length: 14; J: TRBJ1-2; CDR3: CASTLGDGGYGYTF; DNA: TGTGCCAGCACGCTAGGGGACGGGGGCTATGGCTACACCTTC
D: NA; V: TRBV5-1; length: 15; J: TRBJ1-3; CDR3: CASSVDSRRRNTIYF; DNA: TGCGCCAGCAGCGTGGACAGCCGAAGGAGAAACACCATATATTTT
D: NA; V: TRBV7-2; length: 12; J: TRBJ2-3; CDR3: CASSVRGDTQYF; DNA: TGTGCCAGCAGCGTACGGGGAGATACGCAGTATTTT
D: NA; V: TRBV19; length: 12; J: TRBJ2-2; CDR3: CASLLSPGELFF; DNA: TGTGCCAGTTTATTGAGCCCCGGGGAGCTGTTTTTT
D: NA; V: TRBV7-9; length: 14; J: TRBJ1-3; CDR3: CASSLALSGNTIYF; DNA: TGTGCCAGCAGCTTGGCTCTCTCTGGAAACACCATATATTTT
D: TRBD1; V: TRBV5-4; length: 16; J: TRBJ1-2; CDR3: CASSLVGRGPNYGYTF; DNA: TGTGCCAGCAGCTTGGTGGGCAGGGGGCCTAACTATGGCTACACCTTC
D: TRBD2; V: TRBV4-1; length: 16; J: TRBJ2-5; CDR3: CASSLGLAGGQETQYF; DNA: TGCGCCAGCAGCCTAGGACTAGCGGGGGGCCAAGAGACCCAGTACTTC
D: NA; V: TRBV9; length: 17; J: TRBJ1-5; CDR3: CASSVRRRDLLNQPQHF; DNA: TGTGCCAGCAGCGTACGCCGACGGGATCTCTTAAATCAGCCCCAGCATTTT
D: NA; V: TRBV5-1; length: 15; J: TRBJ2-2; CDR3: CASSLDEGDTGELFF; DNA: TGCGCCAGCAGCTTGGACGAGGGGGACACCGGGGAGCTGTTTTTT
D: NA; V: TRBV29-1; length: 13; J: TRBJ2-3; CDR3: CSVAGPYTDTQYF; DNA: TGCAGCGTTGCAGGGCCTTACACAGATACGCAGTATTTT
D: NA; V: TRBV28; length: 16; J: TRBJ1-1; CDR3: CASSTWNTRGNTEAFF; DNA: TGTGCCAGCAGTACATGGAACACCCGGGGGAACACTGAAGCTTTCTTT
D: TRBD1; V: TRBV6-6; length: 15; J: TRBJ1-1; CDR3: CASSHRQGATPTAFF; DNA: TGTGCCAGCAGTCATAGACAGGGTGCTACTCCTACGGCTTTCTTT
D: NA; V: TRBV7-3; length: 17; J: TRBJ2-3; CDR3: CASSQTPAVTSTDTQYF; DNA: TGTGCCAGCAGCCAGACCCCAGCGGTTACTAGCACAGATACGCAGTATTTT
D: TRBD1; V: TRBV7-2; length: 14; J: TRBJ2-7; CDR3: CASSANQGAYEQYF; DNA: TGTGCCAGCAGCGCAAACCAGGGGGCCTACGAGCAGTACTTC
D: NA; V: TRBV4-3; length: 14; J: TRBJ1-6; CDR3: CASSQDRGPSPLHF; DNA: TGCGCCAGCAGCCAAGACAGGGGCCCTTCACCCCTCCACTTT
D: TRBD2; V: TRBV6-1; length: 15; J: TRBJ2-1; CDR3: CASTRAGGPYNEQFF; DNA: TGTGCCAGCACCCGAGCGGGGGGTCCCTACAATGAGCAGTTCTTC
D: NA; V: TRBV4-1; length: 17; J: TRBJ2-3; CDR3: CASSRGLADTSTDTQYF; DNA: TGCGCCAGCAGCCGGGGCCTGGCGGACACCAGCACAGATACGCAGTATTTT
D: TRBD2; V: TRBV7-2; length: 15; J: TRBJ2-7; CDR3: CASSLGLAGAYEQYF; DNA: TGTGCCAGCAGTCTAGGACTAGCGGGGGCCTACGAGCAGTACTTC
D: TRBD1; V: TRBV5-4; length: 15; J: TRBJ2-2; CDR3: CASSLAGTGFGELFF; DNA: TGTGCCAGCAGCTTGGCCGGGACAGGGTTCGGGGAGCTGTTTTTT
D: NA; V: TRBV7-9; length: 12; J: TRBJ2-7; CDR3: CASTQTGYEQYF; DNA: TGTGCCAGCACCCAAACCGGCTACGAGCAGTACTTC
D: NA; V: TRBV4-3; length: 13; J: TRBJ1-2; CDR3: CASRTVGGYGYTF; DNA: TGCGCCAGCAGGACCGTAGGAGGTTATGGCTACACCTTC
D: TRBD1; V: TRBV5-5; length: 14; J: TRBJ2-4; CDR3: CASRSGQNFNIQYF; DNA: TGTGCCAGCAGGTCGGGACAGAATTTTAACATTCAGTACTTC
D: TRBD2; V: TRBV5-1; length: 12; J: TRBJ2-7; CDR3: CASGEAGGEQYF; DNA: TGCGCCAGCGGGGAAGCGGGGGGCGAGCAGTACTTC
D: TRBD1; V: TRBV7-8; length: 14; J: TRBJ1-1; CDR3: CASSLPGTGGEAFF; DNA: TGTGCCAGCAGCTTACCCGGGACAGGGGGAGAAGCTTTCTTT
D: NA; V: TRBV5-6; length: 14; J: TRBJ1-2; CDR3: CASSLIGGGPGYTF; DNA: TGTGCCAGCAGCCTAATCGGGGGGGGTCCAGGCTACACCTTC
D: NA; V: TRBV7-9; length: 13; J: TRBJ2-1; CDR3: CASSTAGRNEQFF; DNA: TGTGCCAGCAGCACCGCGGGCCGCAATGAGCAGTTCTTC
D: NA; V: TRBV28; length: 17; J: TRBJ1-1; CDR3: CASSFQSGRGTNTEAFF; DNA: TGTGCCAGCAGTTTCCAGTCAGGCAGGGGTACGAACACTGAAGCTTTCTTT
D: NA; V: TRBV28; length: 15; J: TRBJ1-4; CDR3: CASRFSGGTNEKLFF; DNA: TGTGCCAGCAGATTCTCGGGGGGGACTAATGAAAAACTGTTTTTT
D: NA; V: TRBV11-2; length: 17; J: TRBJ2-1; CDR3: CASSSAARLVSYNEQFF; DNA: TGTGCCAGCAGCTCAGCGGCTCGACTCGTCTCCTACAATGAGCAGTTCTTC
D: TRBD1; V: TRBV4-3; length: 15; J: TRBJ2-5; CDR3: CASSPGQGQRETQYF; DNA: TGCGCCAGCAGCCCCGGACAGGGGCAAAGAGAGACCCAGTACTTC
D: TRBD2; V: TRBV28; length: 15; J: TRBJ2-1; CDR3: CASSPGLAPGDEQFF; DNA: TGTGCCAGCAGTCCGGGACTAGCCCCAGGGGATGAGCAGTTCTTC
D: TRBD1; V: TRBV6-6; length: 15; J: TRBJ1-5; CDR3: CASSGGQGSNQPQHF; DNA: TGTGCCAGCAGCGGGGGACAGGGCTCCAATCAGCCCCAGCATTTT
D: TRBD2; V: TRBV19; length: 17; J: TRBJ2-1; CDR3: CASSKGLSGRTYNEQFF; DNA: TGTGCCAGTAGTAAAGGGCTTAGCGGGCGTACCTACAATGAGCAGTTCTTC
D: NA; V: TRBV11-2; length: 15; J: TRBJ2-2; CDR3: CASSPGVANTGELFF; DNA: TGTGCCAGCAGCCCAGGGGTCGCGAACACCGGGGAGCTGTTTTTT
D: NA; V: TRBV27; length: 13; J: TRBJ1-4; CDR3: CASSIRTNEKLFF; DNA: TGTGCCAGCAGTATACGGACTAATGAAAAACTGTTTTTT
D: TRBD1; V: TRBV7-8; length: 15; J: TRBJ1-2; CDR3: CASSLDRGNYYGYTF; DNA: TGTGCCAGCAGCCTAGACAGGGGGAATTACTATGGCTACACCTTC
D: NA; V: TRBV5-1; length: 14; J: TRBJ1-6; CDR3: CASSLESQIYPLHF; DNA: TGCGCCAGCAGCTTGGAATCCCAGATATATCCCCTCCACTTT
D: NA; V: TRBV5-6; length: 11; J: TRBJ2-3; CDR3: CASSRTDTQYF; DNA: TGTGCCAGCTCTAGAACAGATACGCAGTATTTT
D: TRBD2; V: TRBV5-1; length: 17; J: TRBJ2-5; CDR3: CASSLEFTRGLAGYKYF; DNA: TGCGCCAGCAGCTTGGAATTCACCCGCGGACTAGCGGGGTATAAGTACTTC
D: NA; V: TRBV2; length: 14; J: TRBJ1-1; CDR3: CASSPRTDPTEAFF; DNA: TGTGCCAGCAGTCCTCGGACAGACCCCACTGAAGCTTTCTTT
D: TRBD1; V: TRBV5-4; length: 19; J: TRBJ1-4; CDR3: CASSLPEGGHQGAGEKLFF; DNA: TGTGCCAGCAGCTTGCCGGAAGGGGGCCATCAGGGGGCAGGGGAAAAACTGTTTTTT
D: TRBD2; V: TRBV28; length: 14; J: TRBJ2-7; CDR3: CASRVGTSGYEQYF; DNA: TGTGCCAGCAGGGTCGGGACTAGCGGCTACGAGCAGTACTTC
D: TRBD1; V: TRBV28; length: 17; J: TRBJ1-2; CDR3: CASSTAGTGHSNYGYTF; DNA: TGTGCCAGCAGTACAGCCGGGACAGGGCACAGTAACTATGGCTACACCTTC
D: NA; V: TRBV4-2; length: 12; J: TRBJ1-2; CDR3: CASSAGAPGYTF; DNA: TGTGCCAGCAGCGCAGGGGCACCTGGCTACACCTTC
D: TRBD1; V: TRBV19; length: 13; J: TRBJ1-2; CDR3: CASRVQGTHGYTF; DNA: TGTGCCAGTAGGGTACAGGGGACCCATGGCTACACCTTC
D: NA; V: TRBV7-9; length: 13; J: TRBJ2-7; CDR3: CASSFSNTYEQYF; DNA: TGTGCCAGCAGCTTTTCTAATACCTACGAGCAGTACTTC
D: TRBD1; V: TRBV29-1; length: 12; J: TRBJ1-1; CDR3: CSVTGTAAEAFF; DNA: TGCAGCGTCACCGGGACAGCCGCTGAAGCTTTCTTT
D: TRBD1; V: TRBV6-1; length: 18; J: TRBJ1-1; CDR3: CASSAWTGTGALDTEAFF; DNA: TGTGCCAGCAGTGCATGGACCGGGACAGGGGCCCTGGACACTGAAGCTTTCTTT
D: TRBD1; V: TRBV6-1; length: 14; J: TRBJ2-5; CDR3: CASSAPRGLETQYF; DNA: TGTGCCAGCAGTGCGCCCAGGGGGCTAGAGACCCAGTACTTC
D: NA; V: TRBV19; length: 15; J: TRBJ1-1; CDR3: CASNQGAVSNTEAFF; DNA: TGTGCCAGTAACCAAGGGGCAGTCTCAAACACTGAAGCTTTCTTT
D: TRBD1; V: TRBV9; length: 15; J: TRBJ2-7; CDR3: CASSECLDRVREQYF; DNA: TGTGCCAGCAGCGAGTGCCTGGACAGGGTAAGGGAGCAGTACTTC
D: NA; V: TRBV10-3; length: 16; J: TRBJ1-2; CDR3: CAISESAITRVYGYTF; DNA: TGTGCCATCAGTGAGTCGGCTATTACTCGGGTTTATGGCTACACCTTC
D: TRBD2; V: TRBV11-2; length: 14; J: TRBJ2-1; CDR3: CASSFMRGGHEQFF; DNA: TGTGCCAGCAGTTTCATGCGGGGGGGCCATGAGCAGTTCTTC
D: NA; V: TRBV9; length: 15; J: TRBJ1-1; CDR3: CASSPRRGRNTEAFF; DNA: TGTGCCAGCAGCCCCCGGAGGGGTCGGAACACTGAAGCTTTCTTT
D: NA; V: TRBV7-9; length: 13; J: TRBJ2-7; CDR3: CASGLEVIGEQYF; DNA: TGTGCCAGCGGCTTAGAAGTAATCGGGGAGCAGTACTTC